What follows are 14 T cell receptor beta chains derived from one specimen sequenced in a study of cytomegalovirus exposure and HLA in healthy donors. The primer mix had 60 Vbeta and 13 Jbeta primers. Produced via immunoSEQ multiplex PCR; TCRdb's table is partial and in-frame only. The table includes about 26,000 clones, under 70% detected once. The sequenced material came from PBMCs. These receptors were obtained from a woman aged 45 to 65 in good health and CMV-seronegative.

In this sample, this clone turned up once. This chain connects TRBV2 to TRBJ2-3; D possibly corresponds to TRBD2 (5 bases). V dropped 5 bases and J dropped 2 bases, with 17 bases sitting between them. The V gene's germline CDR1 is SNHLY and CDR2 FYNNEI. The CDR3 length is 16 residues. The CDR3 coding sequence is TGTGCCAGCAGTCCGTTGATCGGGGTCGCCACAGATACGCAGTATTTT. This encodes CASSPLIGVATDTQYF.

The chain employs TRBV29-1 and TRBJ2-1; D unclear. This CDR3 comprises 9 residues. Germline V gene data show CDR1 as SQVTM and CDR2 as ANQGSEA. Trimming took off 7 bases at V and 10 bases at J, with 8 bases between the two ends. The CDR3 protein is CSANREQFF. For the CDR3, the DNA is TGCAGCGCTAATAGAGAGCAGTTCTTC.

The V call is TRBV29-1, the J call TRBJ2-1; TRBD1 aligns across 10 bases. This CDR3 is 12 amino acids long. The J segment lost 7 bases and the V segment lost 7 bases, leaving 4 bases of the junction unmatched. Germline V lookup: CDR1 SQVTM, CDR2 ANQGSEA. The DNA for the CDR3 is TGCAGCGAACCGGGACAGGGGAATGAGCAGTTCTTC. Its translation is CSEPGQGNEQFF.

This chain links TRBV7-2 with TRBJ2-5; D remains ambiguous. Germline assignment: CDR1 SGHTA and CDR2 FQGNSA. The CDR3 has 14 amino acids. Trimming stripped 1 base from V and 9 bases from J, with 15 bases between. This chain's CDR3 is CASSLGLGQDAQYF. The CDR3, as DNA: TGTGCCAGCAGCTTAGGATTGGGCCAAGACGCCCAGTACTTC.

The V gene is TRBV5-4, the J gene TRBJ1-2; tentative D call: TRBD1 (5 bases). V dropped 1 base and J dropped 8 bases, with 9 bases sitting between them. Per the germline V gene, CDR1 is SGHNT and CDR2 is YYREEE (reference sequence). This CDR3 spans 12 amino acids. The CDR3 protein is CASSLRGKGYTF. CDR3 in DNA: TGTGCCAGCAGCTTGAGGGGTAAAGGCTACACCTTC. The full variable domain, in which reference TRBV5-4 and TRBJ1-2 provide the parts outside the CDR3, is ETGVTQSPTHLIKTRGQQVTLRCSSQSGHNTVSWYQQALGQGPQFIFQYYREEENGRGNFPPRFSGLQFPNYSSELNVNALELDDSALYLCASSLRGKGYTFGSGTRLTVV.

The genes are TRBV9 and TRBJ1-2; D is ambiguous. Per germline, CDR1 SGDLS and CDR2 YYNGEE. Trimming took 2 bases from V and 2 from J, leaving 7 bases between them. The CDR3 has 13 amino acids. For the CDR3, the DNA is TGTGCCAGCAGCGTCACAGAAAACTATGGCTACACCTTC. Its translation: CASSVTENYGYTF.

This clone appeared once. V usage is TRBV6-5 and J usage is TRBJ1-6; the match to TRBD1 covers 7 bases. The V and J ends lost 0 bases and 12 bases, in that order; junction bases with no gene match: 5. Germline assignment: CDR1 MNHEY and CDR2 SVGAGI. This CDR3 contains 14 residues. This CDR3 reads CASSYSGQTVPLHF. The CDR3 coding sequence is TGTGCCAGCAGTTACTCGGGACAGACGGTACCCCTCCACTTT.

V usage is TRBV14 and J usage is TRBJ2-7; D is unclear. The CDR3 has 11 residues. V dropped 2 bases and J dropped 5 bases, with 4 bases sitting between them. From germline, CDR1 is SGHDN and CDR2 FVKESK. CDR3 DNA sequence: TGTGCCAGCAGCCAATATCACGAGCAGTACTTC. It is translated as CASSQYHEQYF.

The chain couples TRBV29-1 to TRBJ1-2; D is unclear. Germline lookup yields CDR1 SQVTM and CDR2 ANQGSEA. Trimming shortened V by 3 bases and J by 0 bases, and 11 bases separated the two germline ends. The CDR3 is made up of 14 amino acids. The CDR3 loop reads CSVDPGLTNYGYTF. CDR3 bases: TGCAGCGTTGATCCAGGATTGACTAACTATGGCTACACCTTC.

CDR3 residues: CASSQVLGTNTGELFF. The DNA for the CDR3 is TGCGCCAGCAGCCAAGTTCTTGGGACAAATACCGGGGAGCTGTTTTTT. The chain links TRBV4-1 to TRBJ2-2, with a weak D call TRBD1 (6 bases). The CDR3 extends over 16 amino acids. Per the germline V gene, CDR1 is MGHRA and CDR2 is YSYEKL. Trimming cost V 1 base and J 5 bases, with 14 bases left between them.

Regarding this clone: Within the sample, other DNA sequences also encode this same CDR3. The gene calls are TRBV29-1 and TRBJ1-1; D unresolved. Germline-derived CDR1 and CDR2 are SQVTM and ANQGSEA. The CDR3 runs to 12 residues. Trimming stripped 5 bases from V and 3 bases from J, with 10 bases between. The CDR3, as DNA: TGCAGCGTTTGCGAGCAGGACACTGAAGCTTTCTTT. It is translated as CSVCEQDTEAFF.

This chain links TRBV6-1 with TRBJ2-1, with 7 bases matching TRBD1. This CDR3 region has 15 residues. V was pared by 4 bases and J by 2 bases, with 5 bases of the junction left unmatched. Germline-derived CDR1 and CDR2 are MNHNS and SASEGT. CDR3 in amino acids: CASSAAGGTYNEQFF. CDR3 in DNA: TGTGCCAGCAGTGCGGCAGGGGGAACCTACAATGAGCAGTTCTTC.

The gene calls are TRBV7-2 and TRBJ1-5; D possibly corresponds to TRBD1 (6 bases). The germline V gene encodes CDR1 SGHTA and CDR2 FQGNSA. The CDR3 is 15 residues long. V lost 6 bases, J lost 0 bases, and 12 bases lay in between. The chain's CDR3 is CASSLDRNSNQPQHF. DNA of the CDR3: TGTGCCAGCAGTTTGGACAGAAATAGCAATCAGCCCCAGCATTTT.

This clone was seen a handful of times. The CDR3 DNA follows: TGTGCCAGCAGTCTGAGCTCAGATACGCAGTATTTT. Its translation: CASSLSSDTQYF. The V gene is TRBV25-1, the J gene TRBJ2-3; no clear D gene. The CDR3 runs to 12 residues. Deletions cut 5 bases from V and 4 bases from J, with 7 bases between. Germline CDR1 is MGHDK and CDR2 is SYGVNS. The entire variable domain, with the rest obtained from reference TRBV25-1 and TRBJ2-3, is as follows: EADIYQTPRYLVIGTGKKITLECSQTMGHDKMYWYQQDPGMELHLIHYSYGVNSTEKGDLSSESTVSRIRTEHFPLTLESARPSHTSQYLCASSLSSDTQYFGPGTRLTVL.